The entry that follows covers one T cell receptor (beta chain) sequence. Generated by immunoSEQ multiplex PCR, the TCRdb table keeps only in-frame clones and is missing some. The data hold fewer than 90,000 clones, with roughly 84% observed a single time. This CDR3 comprises 14 residues. V was pared by 5 bases and J by 1 base, with 5 bases of the junction left unmatched. This sample is drawn from a study of T cell responses to AZD1222 COVID-19 vaccine. The source of this sequence is an adult who received the AZD1222 COVID-19 vaccine. The chain couples TRBV5-3 to TRBJ2-7; TRBD2 matches 8 bases. TRBV5-3 is placed among ORFs of uncertain function. Source: peripheral blood, taken 28 days after the second AZD1222 dose. The CDR3, as DNA: TGTGCCAGAAGTGGTCGCGGGGGGTCCTACGAGCAGTACTTC. It is translated as CARSGRGGSYEQYF.